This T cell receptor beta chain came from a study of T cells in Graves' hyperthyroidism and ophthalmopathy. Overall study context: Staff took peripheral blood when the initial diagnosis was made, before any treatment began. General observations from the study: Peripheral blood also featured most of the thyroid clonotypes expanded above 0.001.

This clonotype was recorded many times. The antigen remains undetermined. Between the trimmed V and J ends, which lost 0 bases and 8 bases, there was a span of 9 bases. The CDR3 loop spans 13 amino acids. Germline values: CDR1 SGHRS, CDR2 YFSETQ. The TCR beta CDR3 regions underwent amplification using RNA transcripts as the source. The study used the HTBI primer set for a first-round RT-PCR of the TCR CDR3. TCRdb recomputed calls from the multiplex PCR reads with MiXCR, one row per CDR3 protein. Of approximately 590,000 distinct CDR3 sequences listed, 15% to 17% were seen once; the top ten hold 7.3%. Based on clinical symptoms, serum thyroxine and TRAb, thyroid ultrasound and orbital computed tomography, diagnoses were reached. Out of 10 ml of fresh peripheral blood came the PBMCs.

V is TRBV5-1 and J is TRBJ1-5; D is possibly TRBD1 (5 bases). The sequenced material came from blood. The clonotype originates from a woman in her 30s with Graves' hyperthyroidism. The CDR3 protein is CASSLVVGEPQHF. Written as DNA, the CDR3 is TGCGCCAGCAGCTTGGTGGTGGGGGAGCCCCAGCATTTT.